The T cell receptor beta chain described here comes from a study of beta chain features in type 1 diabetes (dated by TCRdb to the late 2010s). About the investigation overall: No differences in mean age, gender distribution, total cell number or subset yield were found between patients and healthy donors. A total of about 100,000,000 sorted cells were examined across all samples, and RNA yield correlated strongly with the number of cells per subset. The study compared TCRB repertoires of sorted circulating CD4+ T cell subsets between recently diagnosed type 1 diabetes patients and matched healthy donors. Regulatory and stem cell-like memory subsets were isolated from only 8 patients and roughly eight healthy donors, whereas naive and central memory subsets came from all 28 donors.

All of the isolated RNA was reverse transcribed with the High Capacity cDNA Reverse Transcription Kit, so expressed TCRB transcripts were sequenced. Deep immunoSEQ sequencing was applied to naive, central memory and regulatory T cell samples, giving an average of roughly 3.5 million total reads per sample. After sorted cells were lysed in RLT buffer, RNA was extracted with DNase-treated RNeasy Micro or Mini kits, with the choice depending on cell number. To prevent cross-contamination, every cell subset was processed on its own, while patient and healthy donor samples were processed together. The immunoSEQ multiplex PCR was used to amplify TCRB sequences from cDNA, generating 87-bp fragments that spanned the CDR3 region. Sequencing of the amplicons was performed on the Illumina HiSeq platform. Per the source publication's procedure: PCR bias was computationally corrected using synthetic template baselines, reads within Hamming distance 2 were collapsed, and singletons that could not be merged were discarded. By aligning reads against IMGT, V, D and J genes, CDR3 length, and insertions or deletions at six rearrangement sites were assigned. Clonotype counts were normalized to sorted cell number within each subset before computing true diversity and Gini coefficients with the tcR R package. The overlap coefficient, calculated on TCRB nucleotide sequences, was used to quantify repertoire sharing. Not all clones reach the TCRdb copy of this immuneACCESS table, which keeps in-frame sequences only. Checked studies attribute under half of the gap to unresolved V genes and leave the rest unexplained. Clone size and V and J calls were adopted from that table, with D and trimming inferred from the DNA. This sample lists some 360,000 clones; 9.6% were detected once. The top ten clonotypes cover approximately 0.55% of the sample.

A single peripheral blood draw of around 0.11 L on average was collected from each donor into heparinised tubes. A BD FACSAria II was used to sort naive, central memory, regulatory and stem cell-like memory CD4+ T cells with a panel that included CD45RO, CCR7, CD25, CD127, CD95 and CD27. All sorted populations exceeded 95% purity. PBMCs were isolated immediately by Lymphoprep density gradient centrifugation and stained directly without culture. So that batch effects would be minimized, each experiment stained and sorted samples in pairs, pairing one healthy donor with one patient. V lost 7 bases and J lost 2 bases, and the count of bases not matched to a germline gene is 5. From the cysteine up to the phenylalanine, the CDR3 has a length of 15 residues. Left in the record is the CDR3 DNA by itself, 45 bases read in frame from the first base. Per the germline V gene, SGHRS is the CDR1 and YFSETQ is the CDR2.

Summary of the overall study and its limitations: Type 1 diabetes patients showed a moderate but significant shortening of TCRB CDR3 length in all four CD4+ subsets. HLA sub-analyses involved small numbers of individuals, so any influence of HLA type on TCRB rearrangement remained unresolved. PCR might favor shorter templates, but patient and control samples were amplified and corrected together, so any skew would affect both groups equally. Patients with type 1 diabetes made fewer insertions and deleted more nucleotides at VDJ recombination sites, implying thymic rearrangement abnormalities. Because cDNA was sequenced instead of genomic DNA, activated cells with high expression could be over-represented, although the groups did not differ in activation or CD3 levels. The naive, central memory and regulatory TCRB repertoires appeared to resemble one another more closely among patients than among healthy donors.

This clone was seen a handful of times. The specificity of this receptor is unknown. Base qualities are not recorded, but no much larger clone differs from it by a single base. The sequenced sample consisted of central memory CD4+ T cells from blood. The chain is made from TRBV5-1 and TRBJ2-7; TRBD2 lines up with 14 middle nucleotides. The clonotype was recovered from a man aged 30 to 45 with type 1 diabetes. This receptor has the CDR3 CASGTSGSMTYEQYF. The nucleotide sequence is TGCGCCAGCGGGACTAGCGGGAGTATGACCTACGAGCAGTACTTC. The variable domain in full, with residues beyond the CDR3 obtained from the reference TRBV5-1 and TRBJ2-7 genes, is KAGVTQTPRYLIKTRGQQVTLSCSPISGHRSVSWYQQTPGQGLQFLFEYFSETQRNKGNFPGRFSGRQFSNSRSEMNVSTLELGDSALYLCASGTSGSMTYEQYFGPGTRLTVT.